What follows are 20 T cell receptor beta chains derived from one specimen sequenced in a study of cytomegalovirus exposure and HLA in healthy donors. In the PCR, 60 Vbeta and 13 Jbeta primers were used. Assay used: immunoSEQ multiplex PCR; TCRdb lists only in-frame clones, some missing. This table has approximately 190,000 clones, about nine tenths appearing once. Sequencing was done on a sample of PBMCs. The source of these receptors is a boy under 10 years old in good health and CMV-seronegative.

The rearrangement uses TRBV6-6 and TRBJ1-2; possible D gene TRBD1, 5 bases. The CDR3 contains 14 residues. Germline CDR1 MNHNY, CDR2 SVGAGI (reference sequence). The V end lost 6 bases, the J end lost 1 base, and 12 bases lay between the germline ends. CDR3 in amino acids: CASRPETVNYGYTF. In DNA, the CDR3 is TGTGCCAGCAGACCAGAGACAGTTAACTATGGCTACACCTTC.

V and J are TRBV5-1 and TRBJ2-1; 9 bases agree with TRBD2. Germline V gene lookup returns CDR1 SGHRS and CDR2 YFSETQ. This CDR3 contains 14 residues. Trimming took 2 bases from V and 9 from J; bases not matched to a gene: 6. The CDR3 bases are TGCGCCAGCAGCTTCGGAGTAGCGGGGGTTGAGCAGTTCTTC. Amino acids: CASSFGVAGVEQFF.

This clone is a singleton in its sample. The chain recombines TRBV6-1 with TRBJ1-1; TRBD1 matches 9 bases. The CDR3 consists of 14 residues. Per the germline V gene, CDR1 is MNHNS and CDR2 is SASEGT. Trimming took 7 bases from V and 7 from J; bases not matched to a gene: 10. In nucleotides, the CDR3 is TGTGCCAGCATGGGGAACAGGGGGCGACTTGAAGCTTTCTTT. Its translation: CASMGNRGRLEAFF.

The rearrangement joins TRBV28 to TRBJ2-3, with 8 bases that match TRBD2. Germline CDR1 MDHEN, CDR2 SYDVKM. Germline trimming cut 2 bases from V and 0 bases from J; bases unmatched to any gene: 19. This CDR3 contains 21 residues. CDR3 region: CASSLKYFGAGARNSTDTQYF. For the CDR3, the DNA is TGTGCCAGCAGTTTAAAATACTTCGGAGCGGGAGCTCGGAACAGCACAGATACGCAGTATTTT.

This clone was observed a single time. The chain couples TRBV10-3 to TRBJ1-5, with D unresolved. This CDR3 is built from 15 residues. V lost 0 bases to trimming and J lost 5 bases, with 11 bases between them. Germline V gene lookup returns CDR1 ENHRY and CDR2 SYGVKD. CDR3 nucleotides: TGTGCCATCAGTGAGTCAACGGGGAGGGATCAGCCCCAGCATTTT. The encoded protein is CAISESTGRDQPQHF.

J is TRBJ2-3 and V is TRBV27; 9 bases agree with TRBD2. V gave up 6 bases and J gave up 2 bases; unmatched junction bases: 6. Germline V gives CDR1 MNHEY, CDR2 SMNVEV (reference sequence). This CDR3 comprises 15 residues. The CDR3 coding sequence is TGTGCCAGCAGAAGTAGCGGGAGAGACACAGATACGCAGTATTTT. Translation: CASRSSGRDTDTQYF.

The V call is TRBV5-1, the J call TRBJ2-7, with TRBD1 identical over 7 bases. Per the germline V gene, CDR1 is SGHRS and CDR2 is YFSETQ. The length of the CDR3 is 15 residues. V lost 0 bases, J lost 1 base, and 4 bases stayed unmatched. The CDR3 spells CASSLVQGVSYEQYF. The CDR3 DNA follows: TGCGCCAGCAGCTTGGTTCAGGGGGTATCCTACGAGCAGTACTTC. Full variable domain (remainder filled in from reference TRBV5-1 and TRBJ2-7): KAGVTQTPRYLIKTRGQQVTLSCSPISGHRSVSWYQQTPGQGLQFLFEYFSETQRNKGNFPGRFSGRQFSNSRSEMNVSTLELGDSALYLCASSLVQGVSYEQYFGPGTRLTVT.

In this sample, this clone turned up a few times. The chain has TRBV28 and TRBJ1-3, with no clear D. This CDR3 comprises 15 residues. The germline CDR1 and CDR2 sequences are MDHEN and SYDVKM. V dropped 7 bases and J dropped 8 bases, with 21 bases sitting between them. CDR3 sequence: CASTLARVEGDTIYF. Written as DNA, the CDR3 is TGTGCCAGCACCCTCGCTCGGGTGGAGGGAGACACCATATATTTT.

The V and J genes are TRBV6-5 and TRBJ1-5; 7 nucleotides agree with TRBD1. J gave up 4 bases and V 6 bases, and 3 bases lay outside the gene matches. Germline loops: CDR1 MNHEY, CDR2 SVGAGI. The CDR3 has 13 residues. CDR3 protein: CASSNRGNQPQHF. CDR3 nucleotides: TGTGCCAGCAGCAACAGGGGAAATCAGCCCCAGCATTTT.

In nucleotides, the CDR3 is TGCGCCAGCAGCCAAGATGTACAACAGGGCTACTATGGCTACACCTTC. This codes for CASSQDVQQGYYGYTF. V and J are TRBV4-1 and TRBJ1-2; D perhaps matches TRBD1 (6 bases). Germline V gives CDR1 MGHRA, CDR2 YSYEKL. V was clipped by 0 bases and J by 3 bases, with 14 bases between them. CDR3 size: 16 residues.

The genes are TRBV18 and TRBJ1-6, with a weak D call TRBD1 (5 bases). V was clipped by 3 bases and J by 3 bases, with 9 bases between them. CDR3 length: 15 residues. Per germline, CDR1 KGHSH and CDR2 LQKENI. The DNA of the CDR3 is TGTGCCAGCTCACCCGGACAAAACTATAATTCACCCCTCCACTTT. Residues: CASSPGQNYNSPLHF.

This clone came up once. The chain uses TRBV5-1 and TRBJ2-1, with D perhaps matching TRBD2 (5 bases). The CDR3 spans 14 residues. V was shortened by 4 bases and J by 4 bases, with 12 bases between the two germline ends. Germline-derived CDR1 and CDR2 are SGHRS and YFSETQ. The CDR3: CASSEPGSYNEQFF. The CDR3 nucleotides read TGCGCCAGCAGCGAACCGGGATCTTACAATGAGCAGTTCTTC.

The chain joins TRBV2 to TRBJ2-1, with 10 positions matching TRBD1. This CDR3 is built from 15 residues. The germline gives CDR1 SNHLY, CDR2 FYNNEI. With V trimmed by 0 bases and J by 9 bases, 5 bases remained unmatched. CDR3 in amino acids: CASSEAGTGVTEQFF. CDR3 in DNA: TGTGCCAGCAGTGAAGCAGGGACAGGGGTGACTGAGCAGTTCTTC. The complete variable domain, with remaining parts taken from reference TRBV2 and TRBJ2-1, reads EPEVTQTPSHQVTQMGQEVILRCVPISNHLYFYWYRQILGQKVEFLVSFYNNEISEKSEIFDDQFSVERPDGSNFTLKIRSTKLEDSAMYFCASSEAGTGVTEQFFGPGTRLTVL.

The rearrangement joins TRBV27 to TRBJ2-3; D gene uncertain. Between the trimmed V and J ends, which lost 6 bases and 3 bases, there was a span of 10 bases. The CDR3 loop spans 13 amino acids. In germline, CDR1 is MNHEY, CDR2 SMNVEV (reference sequence). The CDR3 coding sequence is TGTGCCAGCAGACGTTACGGGACAGATACGCAGTATTTT. Residues: CASRRYGTDTQYF.

In this sample, this clone turned up once. V is TRBV19 and J is TRBJ2-7, with D possibly being TRBD1 (5 bases). The germline V gene encodes CDR1 LNHDA and CDR2 SQIVND (reference sequence). This CDR3 has 11 amino acids. Deletions cut 6 bases from V and 4 bases from J, with 7 bases between. The CDR3 loop reads CASRKGYEQYF. For the CDR3, the DNA is TGTGCCAGTAGAAAGGGGTACGAGCAGTACTTC.

Details on this clone: A junction boundary mismatches the germline segment, possibly from a read error. The rearrangement joins TRBV18 to TRBJ1-1, with D possibly matching TRBD1 (5 bases). CDR3 length: 17 residues. Germline V gives CDR1 KGHSH, CDR2 LQKENI. This chain's CDR3 is CASSLRLGTRGNSEAFF. CDR3 DNA: TGTGCCAGCTCACTGAGGCTAGGGACTAGAGGGAACTCTGAAGCTTTCTTT.

The chain carries TRBV7-9 and TRBJ1-2; 9 positions agree with TRBD1. Unmatched junction bases numbered 9, after V lost 1 base and J lost 6 bases. Germline-derived CDR1 and CDR2 are SEHNR and FQNEAQ (reference sequence). This CDR3 has 16 amino acids. Here the CDR3 DNA reads TGTGCCAGCAGCTTAGGGAACAGGGGGCGTGTGGATGGCTACACCTTC. Translated: CASSLGNRGRVDGYTF.

V and J are TRBV21-1 and TRBJ2-2; TRBD2, the D gene given by the table, was not confirmed from the DNA. TRBV21-1 is listed as a pseudogene. The CDR3 is made up of 20 amino acids. CDR3 sequence (DNA): TGTGCCAGCATTCCCGTACCGGGACTAGCGGGAAGGGGGGGAACCGGGGAGCTGTTTTTT. This encodes CASIPVPGLAGRGGTGELFF.

This clone was detected a few times. The chain combines TRBV6-6 with TRBJ1-5; no reliable D call. Germline CDR1 reads MNHNY; CDR2 reads SVGAGI (reference sequence). This CDR3 spans 14 amino acids. The V and J ends lost 8 bases and 7 bases respectively, with 18 bases between them. Written as DNA, the CDR3 is TGTGCCAGCGGGAGAGGGTCGGGGTCGCAGCCCCAGCATTTT. It is translated as CASGRGSGSQPQHF.

The genes are TRBV28 and TRBJ1-5; D not resolved. CDR3 length equals 17 residues. From germline, CDR1 is MDHEN and CDR2 SYDVKM. Trimming shortened V by 7 bases and J by 1 base, and 20 bases separated the two germline ends. CDR3 sequence reads: CASTNYPPSASNQPQHF. DNA for the CDR3: TGTGCCAGCACGAATTATCCCCCCTCAGCGAGCAATCAGCCCCAGCATTTT.